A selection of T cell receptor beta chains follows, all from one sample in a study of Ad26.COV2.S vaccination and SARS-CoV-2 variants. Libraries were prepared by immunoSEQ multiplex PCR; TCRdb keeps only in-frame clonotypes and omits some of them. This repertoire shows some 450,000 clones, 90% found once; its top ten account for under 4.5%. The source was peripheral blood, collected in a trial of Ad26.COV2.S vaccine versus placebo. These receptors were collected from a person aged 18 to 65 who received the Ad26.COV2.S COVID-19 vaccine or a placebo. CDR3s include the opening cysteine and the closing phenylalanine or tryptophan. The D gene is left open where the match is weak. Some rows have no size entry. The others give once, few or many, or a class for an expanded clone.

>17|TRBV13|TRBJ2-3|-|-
CASRYSAGLDRSDTQYF
TGTGCCAGCAGATATAGTGCAGGGCTAGATCGATCAGATACGCAGTATTTT
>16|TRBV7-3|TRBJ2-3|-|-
CASSLQPPGASDTQYF
TGTGCCAGCAGCTTACAGCCCCCAGGGGCTTCCGATACGCAGTATTTT
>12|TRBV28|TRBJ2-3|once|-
CASSTDTDTQYF
TGTGCCAGCAGCACCGACACAGATACGCAGTATTTT
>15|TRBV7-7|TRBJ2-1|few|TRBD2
CASSWGLAGDNEQFF
TGTGCTAGCAGCTGGGGACTAGCGGGGGACAATGAGCAGTTCTTC
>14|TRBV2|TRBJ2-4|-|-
CASTHSLAKNIQYF
TGTGCCAGCACCCATTCCCTAGCCAAAAACATTCAGTACTTC
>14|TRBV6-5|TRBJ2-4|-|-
CASRGQGGKNIQYF
TGTGCCAGCAGGGGGCAGGGGGGCAAAAACATTCAGTACTTC
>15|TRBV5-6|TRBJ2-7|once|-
CASSLAKGLFYEQYF
TGTGCCAGCAGCTTGGCCAAAGGACTCTTCTACGAGCAGTACTTC
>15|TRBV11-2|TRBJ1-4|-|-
CASSPSGTTNEKLFF
TGTGCCAGCAGCCCCTCAGGCACAACTAATGAAAAACTGTTTTTT
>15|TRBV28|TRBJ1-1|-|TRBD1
CASSFRDREYTEAFF
TGTGCCAGCAGTTTTAGGGACAGGGAATACACTGAAGCTTTCTTT
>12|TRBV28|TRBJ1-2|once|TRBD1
CASSSGQEVYTF
TGTGCCAGCAGTTCAGGACAGGAGGTCTACACCTTC
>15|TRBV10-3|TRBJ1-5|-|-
CAIRAGLESNQPQHF
TGTGCCATCAGGGCGGGTCTCGAGAGCAATCAGCCCCAGCATTTT
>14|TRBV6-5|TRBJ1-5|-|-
CAIDDPTGLQPQHF
TGTGCCATCGACGACCCCACAGGGCTCCAGCCCCAGCATTTT
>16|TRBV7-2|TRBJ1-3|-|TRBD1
CASSNPGQGFGNTIYF
TGTGCCAGCAGCAACCCGGGACAGGGTTTCGGAAACACCATATATTTT
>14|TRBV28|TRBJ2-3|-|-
CASSLGASTNTQYF
TGTGCCAGCAGTTTGGGGGCGAGTACAAATACGCAGTATTTT
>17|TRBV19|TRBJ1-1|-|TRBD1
CASSSPAPGQGSTEAFF
TGTGCCAGTAGTTCGCCAGCGCCCGGACAGGGATCGACTGAAGCTTTCTTT
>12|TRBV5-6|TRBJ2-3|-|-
CASSWAGDTQYF
TGTGCCAGCAGCTGGGCCGGGGATACGCAGTATTTT
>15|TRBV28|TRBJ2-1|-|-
CASSLGGSSYNEQFF
TGTGCCAGCAGTTTAGGCGGATCTAGCTACAATGAGCAGTTCTTC
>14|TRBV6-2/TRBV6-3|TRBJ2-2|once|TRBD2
CASSLLSGAGELFF
TGTGCCAGCAGCCTCCTGAGCGGGGCCGGGGAGCTGTTTTTT
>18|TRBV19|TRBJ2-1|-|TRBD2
CASSPGLAVLSSYNEQFF
TGTGCCAGTAGTCCGGGACTAGCGGTTCTAAGCTCCTACAATGAGCAGTTCTTC
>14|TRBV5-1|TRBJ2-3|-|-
CASKAGTSTDTQYF
TGCGCCAGCAAGGCGGGTACTAGCACAGATACGCAGTATTTT
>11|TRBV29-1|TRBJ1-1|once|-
CSVGLGYQAFF
TGCAGCGTTGGGTTGGGGTACCAAGCTTTCTTT
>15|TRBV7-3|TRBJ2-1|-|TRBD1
CASSFPGQGHNEQFF
TGTGCCAGCAGCTTCCCGGGACAGGGCCACAATGAGCAGTTCTTC
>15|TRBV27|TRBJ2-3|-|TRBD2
CASKNSGSRADTQYF
TGTGCCAGCAAGAATAGCGGGAGTAGGGCAGATACGCAGTATTTT
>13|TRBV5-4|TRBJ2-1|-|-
CASSLANGWGQFF
TGTGCCAGCAGCTTGGCCAATGGGTGGGGGCAGTTCTTC
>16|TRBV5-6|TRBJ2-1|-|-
CASSPPSGTYDNEQFF
TGTGCCAGCAGCCCACCCTCCGGGACTTACGACAATGAGCAGTTCTTC
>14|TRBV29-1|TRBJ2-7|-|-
CSVGTPFGNYEQYF
TGCAGCGTTGGAACACCGTTTGGTAACTACGAGCAGTACTTC
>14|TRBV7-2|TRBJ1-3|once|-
CASSLGNSGNTIYF
TGTGCCAGCAGCTTAGGCAACTCTGGAAACACCATATATTTT
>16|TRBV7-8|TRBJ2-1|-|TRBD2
CASSLARSGSRNEQFF
TGTGCCAGCAGCTTAGCGCGAAGCGGGAGTAGGAATGAGCAGTTCTTC
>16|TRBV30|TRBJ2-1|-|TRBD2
CAFNIRLAGVVDEQFF
TGTGCCTTTAATATCCGCCTAGCGGGAGTTGTGGATGAGCAGTTCTTC
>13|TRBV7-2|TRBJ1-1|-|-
CASSLTGTTEAFF
TGTGCCAGCAGCTTGACAGGAACTACTGAAGCTTTCTTT
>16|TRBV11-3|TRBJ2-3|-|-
CASSLGGDTITDTQYF
TGTGCCAGCAGCTTAGGAGGCGACACAATCACAGATACGCAGTATTTT
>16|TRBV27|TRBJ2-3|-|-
CASSLSRVAGWDTQYF
TGTGCCAGCAGTTTATCGAGGGTGGCAGGGTGGGATACGCAGTATTTT
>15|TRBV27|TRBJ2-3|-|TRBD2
CASSFGTSVTDTQYF
TGTGCCAGCAGTTTCGGGACTAGCGTCACAGATACGCAGTATTTT
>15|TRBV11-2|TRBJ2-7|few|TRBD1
CASSLPGQGSYEQYF
TGTGCCAGCAGCTTGCCGGGACAGGGTTCCTACGAGCAGTACTTC
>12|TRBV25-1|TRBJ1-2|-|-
CASSDLGDGYTF
TGTGCCAGCAGTGATCTGGGAGATGGCTACACCTTC
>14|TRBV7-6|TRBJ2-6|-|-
CASSLMTGANVLTF
TGTGCCAGCAGCTTAATGACAGGGGCCAACGTCCTGACTTTC
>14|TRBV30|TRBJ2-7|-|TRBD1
CAWRPGQGSYEQYF
TGTGCCTGGAGGCCGGGACAGGGATCATACGAGCAGTACTTC
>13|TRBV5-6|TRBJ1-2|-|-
CASSLKAGYGYTF
TGTGCCAGCAGCCTCAAGGCGGGGTATGGCTACACCTTC
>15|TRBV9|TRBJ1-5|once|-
CASSVGIGSNQPQHF
TGTGCCAGCAGCGTAGGTATAGGTAGCAATCAGCCCCAGCATTTT
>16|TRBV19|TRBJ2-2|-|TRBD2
CASSIGLAGYTGELFF
TGTGCCAGTAGTATAGGCCTAGCGGGTTATACCGGGGAGCTGTTTTTT
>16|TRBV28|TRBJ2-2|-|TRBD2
CASSLPGLAVPGELFF
TGTGCCAGCAGTTTACCGGGACTAGCGGTCCCCGGGGAGCTGTTTTTT
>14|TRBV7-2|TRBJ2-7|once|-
CASSFRVENYEQYF
TGTGCCAGCAGCTTCAGGGTAGAAAACTACGAGCAGTACTTC
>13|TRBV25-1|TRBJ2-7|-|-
CASSATGSHEQYF
TGTGCCAGCAGTGCGACAGGCTCCCACGAGCAGTACTTC
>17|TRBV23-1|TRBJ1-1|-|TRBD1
CASSQSRGEQGATEAFF
TGCGCCAGCAGTCAATCGAGGGGAGAACAGGGGGCGACTGAAGCTTTCTTT
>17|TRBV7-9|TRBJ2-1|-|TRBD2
CASSPKQPSGSYNEQFF
TGTGCCAGCAGCCCGAAACAGCCTAGCGGGAGTTACAATGAGCAGTTCTTC
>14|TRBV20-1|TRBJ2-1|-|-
CSASTYLSYNEQFF
TGCAGTGCTAGTACCTACCTATCCTACAATGAGCAGTTCTTC
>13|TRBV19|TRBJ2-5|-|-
CASRGPIKETQYF
TGTGCCAGTAGGGGACCAATCAAAGAGACCCAGTACTTC
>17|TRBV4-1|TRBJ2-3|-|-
CASSPRADGNPTDTQYF
TGCGCCAGCAGCCCAAGGGCGGACGGAAATCCCACAGATACGCAGTATTTT
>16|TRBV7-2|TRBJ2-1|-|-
CASSLVATGDPNEQFF
TGTGCCAGCAGCTTAGTGGCGACGGGAGACCCCAATGAGCAGTTCTTC
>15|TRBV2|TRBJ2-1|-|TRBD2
CASTLVLAGVGEQFF
TGTGCCAGTACCCTCGTCCTAGCGGGAGTAGGTGAGCAGTTCTTC
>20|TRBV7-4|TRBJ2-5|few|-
CASSSSPILPGTRRLKTQYF
TGTGCCAGCAGCTCAAGCCCCATTCTCCCCGGGACCCGTCGATTGAAGACCCAGTACTTC
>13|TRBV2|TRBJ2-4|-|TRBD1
CASSPTGLNIQYF
TGTGCCAGCAGCCCGACAGGGTTAAACATTCAGTACTTC